The next 19 T cell receptor beta chains were all read from a single sample in a study of OX40 agonist ivuxolimab in advanced cancers. Data came from immunoSEQ multiplex PCR; TCRdb stores just in-frame clones and leaves some out. The sample carries fewer than 45,000 clones, about 83% recorded once. The specimen was CD4+ or CD8+ T cells sorted from blood, collected in a trial of the OX40 agonist ivuxolimab. The receptors were gathered from an adult with an advanced solid tumor such as melanoma, head and neck, liver or kidney cancer.

The chain has TRBV7-8 and TRBJ1-4; a weak D match, TRBD1 (5 bases). Germline V lookup: CDR1 SGHVS, CDR2 FQNEAQ. Between the trimmed V and J ends, which lost 1 base and 5 bases, there was a span of 11 bases. There are 15 residues in the CDR3. The CDR3 is CASSLEGLQNEKLFF. The CDR3 DNA reads TGTGCCAGCAGCTTAGAGGGACTTCAAAATGAAAAACTGTTTTTT.

The J gene is TRBJ1-5, the V gene TRBV7-3, with D perhaps matching TRBD1 (5 bases). The germline gives CDR1 SGHTA, CDR2 FQGTGA. The V end was cut by 6 bases, the J end by 2 bases, with 11 bases between. CDR3 length equals 14 residues. The DNA of the CDR3 is TGTGCCAGCAGTCCCGGGGGGGGCAATCAGCCCCAGCATTTT. It yields the protein CASSPGGGNQPQHF. Combining the CDR3 with reference TRBV7-3 and TRBJ1-5 gives the whole variable domain GAGVSQTPSNKVTEKGKYVELRCDPISGHTALYWYRQSLGQGPEFLIYFQGTGAADDSGLPNDRFFAVRPEGSVSTLKIQRTERGDSAVYLCASSPGGGNQPQHFGDGTRLSIL.

This rearrangement joins TRBV6-5 to TRBJ1-5; 7 bases line up with TRBD1. Germline CDR1 is MNHEY and CDR2 is SVGAGI. The CDR3 totals 14 residues. V gave up 6 bases and J gave up 4 bases; unmatched junction bases: 6. The DNA of the CDR3 is TGTGCCAGCAGATGGCAGGGGGGTAATCAGCCCCAGCATTTT. It is translated as CASRWQGGNQPQHF.

The chain recombines TRBV6-1 with TRBJ2-3; D may be TRBD2 (6 bases). The germline CDR1 and CDR2 sequences are MNHNS and SASEGT. The CDR3 sequence is 14 residues long. V dropped 7 bases and J dropped 0 bases, with 11 bases sitting between them. The CDR3 bases are TGTGCCAGCATCCTAGCGTCTAGCACAGATACGCAGTATTTT. Its protein product is CASILASSTDTQYF.

The chain employs TRBV9 and TRBJ1-4; 9 bases are shared with TRBD1. V was pared by 8 bases and J by 5 bases, with 4 bases of the junction left unmatched. Germline V CDR1 and CDR2: SGDLS, YYNGEE. The CDR3 sequence is 13 residues long. The CDR3: CASAGTGNEKLFF. For the CDR3, the DNA is TGTGCCAGTGCCGGGACAGGGAATGAAAAACTGTTTTTT. Full variable domain (missing parts from reference TRBV9 and TRBJ1-4): DSGVTQTPKHLITATGQRVTLRCSPRSGDLSVYWYQQSLDQGLQFLIQYYNGEERAKGNILERFSAQQFPDLHSELNLSSLELGDSALYFCASAGTGNEKLFFGSGTQLSVL.

CDR3 region: CASSIELDQPQHF. In nucleotides, the CDR3 is TGTGCCAGTAGTATAGAATTGGATCAGCCCCAGCATTTT. The chain links TRBV19 to TRBJ1-5; D not resolved. Between the trimmed V and J ends, which lost 0 bases and 5 bases, there was a span of 5 bases. The germline V gene encodes CDR1 LNHDA and CDR2 SQIVND (reference sequence). This CDR3 has 13 amino acids.

The chain joins TRBV6-1 to TRBJ1-2, with TRBD1 matching over 8 bases. Germline CDR1 is MNHNS and CDR2 is SASEGT. V trimming: 1 base; J trimming: 6 bases; junction bases outside the gene matches: 10. The CDR3 sequence is 16 residues long. CDR3: CASSEDGTGSYHGYTF. The CDR3 bases are TGTGCCAGCAGTGAAGATGGGACAGGCTCATACCATGGCTACACCTTC.

The V gene is TRBV21-1, the J gene TRBJ2-7; TRBD1, the D gene given by the table, was not confirmed from the DNA. TRBV21-1 is termed a pseudogene. This CDR3 comprises 11 residues. The CDR3 is CASTNRGEQYF. The CDR3 region has the DNA TGTGCCAGCACGAACAGGGGCGAGCAGTACTTC.

V is TRBV5-5 and J is TRBJ2-2, with D possibly being TRBD2 (6 bases). V lost 0 bases and J lost 6, with 9 bases in between. This CDR3 is 14 amino acids long. Germline V CDR1 and CDR2: SGHKS, YYEKEE (reference sequence). In DNA, the CDR3 is TGTGCCAGCAGCTTGGTCGGGAGCCCCGGGGAGCTGTTTTTT. Amino acids: CASSLVGSPGELFF.

The rearrangement uses TRBV6-6 and TRBJ2-1, with unresolved D. V was pared by 6 bases and J by 0 bases, with 12 bases between. The CDR3 extends over 15 amino acids. In germline, CDR1 is MNHNY, CDR2 SVGAGI (reference sequence). CDR3 region: CASSPDVSSYNEQFF. The DNA of the CDR3 is TGTGCCAGCAGCCCCGACGTGAGCTCCTACAATGAGCAGTTCTTC.

The chain employs TRBV9 and TRBJ2-3; 7 nucleotides agree with TRBD1. The CDR3 consists of 15 residues. The germline V gene has CDR1 SGDLS and CDR2 YYNGEE. V lost 2 bases and J lost 4; bases outside the gene matches: 7. The CDR3, as DNA: TGTGCCAGCAGCGTCCCGACAGGGTTGGCAGATACGCAGTATTTT. This sequence encodes CASSVPTGLADTQYF.

The V call is TRBV4-1, the J call TRBJ2-5; 9 nucleotides align to TRBD1. The CDR3 is made up of 17 amino acids. Trimming removed 0 bases from V and 5 bases from J; junction bases left unmatched: 10. CDR1 and CDR2 from the germline V gene are MGHRA and YSYEKL. The CDR3 DNA sequence: TGCGCCAGCAGCCAAGATAGCCCGGGACAGGGATCCGAGACCCAGTACTTC. Translation gives CASSQDSPGQGSETQYF.

CDR3 DNA sequence: TGTGCCAGCAGCTCCTACCTTAGCGGGACCGGGGAGCTGTTTTTT. Its translation is CASSSYLSGTGELFF. The genes are TRBV7-3 and TRBJ2-2; 7 nucleotides align to TRBD2. This CDR3 has 15 amino acids. Trimming cost V 4 bases and J 5 bases; bases outside gene matches: 7. CDR1 SGHTA and CDR2 FQGTGA come from the germline V gene.

The J gene is TRBJ1-4, the V gene TRBV5-1; no clear D gene. Trimming took 2 bases from V and 8 from J, leaving 19 bases between them. This CDR3 is built from 16 residues. The germline V gene has CDR1 SGHRS and CDR2 YFSETQ. As DNA, the CDR3 is TGCGCCAGCAGCTTTTCGCCACAACCGTCCAACGAAAAACTGTTTTTT. The encoded protein is CASSFSPQPSNEKLFF.

CDR3 in DNA: TGTGCCAGCAGCTTAAACAGGGAAGAGACCCAGTACTTC. This sequence encodes CASSLNREETQYF. The chain uses TRBV7-9 and TRBJ2-5, with a weak D call TRBD1 (6 bases). CDR1 SEHNR and CDR2 FQNEAQ come from the germline V gene (reference sequence). The germline V and J ends were trimmed by 2 bases and 3 bases, with 7 bases remaining between them. The CDR3 has 13 amino acids. Full variable domain (missing parts from reference TRBV7-9 and TRBJ2-5): DTGVSQNPRHKITKRGQNVTFRCDPISEHNRLYWYRQTLGQGPEFLTYFQNEAQLEKSRLLSDRFSAERPKGSFSTLEIQRTEQGDSAMYLCASSLNREETQYFGPGTRLLVL.

The chain joins TRBV9 to TRBJ1-2; TRBD1 aligns across 7 bases. J gave up 4 bases and V 0 bases, and 9 bases lay outside the gene matches. Germline V gene lookup returns CDR1 SGDLS and CDR2 YYNGEE. This CDR3 is 16 amino acids long. The CDR3 DNA follows: TGTGCCAGCAGCGTAGCTCAAGGACAGGAGCCCTATGGCTACACCTTC. This codes for CASSVAQGQEPYGYTF.

The chain employs TRBV6-5 and TRBJ2-7; no clear D. The V gene lost 10 bases and the J gene lost 2 bases, with 18 bases spanning the gap. The CDR3 covers 14 residues. The germline gives CDR1 MNHEY, CDR2 SVGAGI. The CDR3 loop reads CATAHTAPTYEQYF. CDR3 coding DNA: TGTGCCACGGCTCACACCGCACCTACCTACGAGCAGTACTTC.

The rearrangement joins TRBV6-5 to TRBJ2-5, with D tentatively TRBD2 (7 bases). Trimming removed 6 bases at V and 5 bases at J, with 16 bases between. CDR1 is MNHEY, CDR2 SVGAGI, per germline. The CDR3 runs to 14 residues. CDR3 nucleotide sequence: TGTGCCAGCAGCTCCCCGGGGGGCCTGGAGACCCAGTACTTC. It specifies CASSSPGGLETQYF.

The V and J genes are TRBV19 and TRBJ2-7; no firm D call. The V gene's germline CDR1 is LNHDA and CDR2 SQIVND (reference sequence). The length of the CDR3 is 15 residues. Trimming pared 1 base from V and 3 bases from J, leaving 13 bases between. This CDR3 is CASSIVGQSYYEQYF. The CDR3 nucleotides read TGTGCCAGTAGTATAGTCGGGCAGAGCTACTACGAGCAGTACTTC.